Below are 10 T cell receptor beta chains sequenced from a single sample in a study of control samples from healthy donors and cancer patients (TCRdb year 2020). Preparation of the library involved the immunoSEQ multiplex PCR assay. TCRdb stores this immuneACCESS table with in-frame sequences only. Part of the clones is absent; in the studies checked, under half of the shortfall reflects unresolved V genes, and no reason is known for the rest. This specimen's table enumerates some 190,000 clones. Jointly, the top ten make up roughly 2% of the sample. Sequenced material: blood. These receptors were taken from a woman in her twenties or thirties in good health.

CDR3 sequence (DNA): TGTGCCAGCAGCTCCGGTGTCTATGGCTACACCTTC. It specifies CASSSGVYGYTF. The chain couples TRBV12-3 or TRBV12-4 to TRBJ1-2; D gene unclear. V shed 6 bases and J shed 4 bases, with 9 bases lying between them. This CDR3 region has 12 residues.

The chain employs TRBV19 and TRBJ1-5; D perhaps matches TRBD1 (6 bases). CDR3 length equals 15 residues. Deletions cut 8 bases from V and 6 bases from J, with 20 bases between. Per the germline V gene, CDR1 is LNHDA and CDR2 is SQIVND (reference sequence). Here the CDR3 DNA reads TGTGCCAGTTTCGACCTGCGGGGGGCCGGTCAGCCCCAGCATTTT. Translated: CASFDLRGAGQPQHF.

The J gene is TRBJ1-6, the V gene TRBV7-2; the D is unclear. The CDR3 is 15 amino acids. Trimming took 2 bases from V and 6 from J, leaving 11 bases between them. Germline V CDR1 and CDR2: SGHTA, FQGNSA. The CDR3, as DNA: TGTGCCAGCAGCTTACGTGGGATAGTTAATTCACCCCTCCACTTT. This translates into CASSLRGIVNSPLHF.

The CDR3 DNA sequence: TGTGCCAGCAGCTTAGGTCGCATGAACACTGAAGCTTTCTTT. This encodes CASSLGRMNTEAFF. The chain couples TRBV7-2 to TRBJ1-1; D gene uncertain. V shed 1 base and J shed 0 bases, with 6 bases lying between them. The CDR3 runs to 14 residues. Germline V gene data show CDR1 as SGHTA and CDR2 as FQGNSA. The variable domain in full, completed from reference TRBV7-2 and TRBJ1-1, reads GAGVSQSPSNKVTEKGKDVELRCDPISGHTALYWYRQSLGQGLEFLIYFQGNSAPDKSGLPSDRFSAERTGGSVSTLTIQRTQQEDSAVYLCASSLGRMNTEAFFGQGTRLTVV.

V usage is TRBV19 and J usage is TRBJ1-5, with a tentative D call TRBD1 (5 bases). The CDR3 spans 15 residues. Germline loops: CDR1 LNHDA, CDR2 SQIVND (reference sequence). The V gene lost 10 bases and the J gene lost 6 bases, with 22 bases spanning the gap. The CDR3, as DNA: TGTGCCACCTCTAAAGATGGTGGAAGGGGTCAGCCCCAGCATTTT. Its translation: CATSKDGGRGQPQHF.

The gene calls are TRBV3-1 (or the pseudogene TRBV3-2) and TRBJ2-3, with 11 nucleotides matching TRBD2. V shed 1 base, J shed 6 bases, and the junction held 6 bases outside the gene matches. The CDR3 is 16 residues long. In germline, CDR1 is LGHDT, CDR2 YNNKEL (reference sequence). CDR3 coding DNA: TGTGCCAGCAGCCAAGGGTTAGCGGGGGGGCCGGATACGCAGTATTTT. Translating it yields CASSQGLAGGPDTQYF.

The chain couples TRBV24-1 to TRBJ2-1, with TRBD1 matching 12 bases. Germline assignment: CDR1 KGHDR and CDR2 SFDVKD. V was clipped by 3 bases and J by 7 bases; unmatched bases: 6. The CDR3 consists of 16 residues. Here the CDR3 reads CATSDPGTGGSNEQFF. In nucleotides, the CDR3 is TGTGCCACCAGTGATCCCGGGACAGGGGGCTCGAATGAGCAGTTCTTC.

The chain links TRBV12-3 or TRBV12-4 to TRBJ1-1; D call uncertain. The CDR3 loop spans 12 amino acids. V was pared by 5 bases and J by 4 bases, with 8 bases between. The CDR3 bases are TGTGCCAGCAGTCTACACGTCACTGAAGCTTTCTTT. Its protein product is CASSLHVTEAFF.

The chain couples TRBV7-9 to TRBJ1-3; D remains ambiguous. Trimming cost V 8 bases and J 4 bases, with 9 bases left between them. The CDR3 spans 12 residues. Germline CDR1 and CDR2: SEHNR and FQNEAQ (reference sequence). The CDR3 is CASVNVGNTIYF. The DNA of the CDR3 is TGTGCCAGCGTGAACGTGGGAAACACCATATATTTT.

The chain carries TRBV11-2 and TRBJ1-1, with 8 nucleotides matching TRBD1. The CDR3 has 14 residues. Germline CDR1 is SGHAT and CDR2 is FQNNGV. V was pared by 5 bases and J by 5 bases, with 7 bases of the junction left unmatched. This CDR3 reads CASSPSTGGTEAFF. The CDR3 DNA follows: TGTGCCAGCAGCCCTTCAACAGGGGGTACTGAAGCTTTCTTT.